This T cell receptor beta chain was identified during a study of tumor-infiltrating lymphocytes in localized non-small cell lung cancer. Study-level information: Several tumor histologies, both smoking statuses, and some post-neoadjuvant chemotherapy samples were included. Resected tumor was paired with non-adjacent uninvolved lung from the same patient. Study-level results: No link was found between tumor T-cell fraction and recurrence-free survival.

Measured with immunoSEQ multiplex PCR; TCRdb has only the in-frame clones, and not every one. This sample carries about 14,000 clones, around 82% of them seen once, and the ten largest clones take around 21%. V lost 9 bases and J lost 0, with 12 bases in between. The germline V gene encodes CDR1 LNHNV and CDR2 YYDKDF (reference sequence). This CDR3 spans 13 amino acids. On this clone itself: What it binds is not known.

The chain joins TRBV15 to TRBJ2-7, with a tentative D call TRBD2 (5 bases). The sample taken for sequencing was lung tumor tissue. The sequence was obtained from a human donor with non-small cell lung cancer. The CDR3 spells CATRDAGSYEQYF. The CDR3 nucleotides are TGTGCCACTCGAGACGCGGGCTCCTACGAGCAGTACTTC. Full variable domain (rest looked up from reference TRBV15 and TRBJ2-7): DAMVIQNPRYQVTQFGKPVTLSCSQTLNHNVMYWYQQKSSQAPKLLFHYYDKDFNNEADTPDNFQSRRPNTSFCFLDIRSPGLGDTAMYLCATRDAGSYEQYFGPGTRLTVT.